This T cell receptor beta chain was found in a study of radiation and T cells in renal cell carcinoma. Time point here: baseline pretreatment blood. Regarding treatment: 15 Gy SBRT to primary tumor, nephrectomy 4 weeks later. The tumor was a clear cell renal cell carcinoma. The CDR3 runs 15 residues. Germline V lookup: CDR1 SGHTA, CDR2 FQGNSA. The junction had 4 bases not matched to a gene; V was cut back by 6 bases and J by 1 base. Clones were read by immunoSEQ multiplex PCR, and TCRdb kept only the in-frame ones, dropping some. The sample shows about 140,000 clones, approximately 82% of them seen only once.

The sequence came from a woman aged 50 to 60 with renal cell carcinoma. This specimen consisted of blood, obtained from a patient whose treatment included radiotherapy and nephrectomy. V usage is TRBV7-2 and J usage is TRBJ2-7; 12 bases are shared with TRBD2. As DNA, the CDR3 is TGTGCCAGCAGGTGGCTAGCGGGAGGGTCCTACGAGCAGTACTTC. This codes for CASRWLAGGSYEQYF.